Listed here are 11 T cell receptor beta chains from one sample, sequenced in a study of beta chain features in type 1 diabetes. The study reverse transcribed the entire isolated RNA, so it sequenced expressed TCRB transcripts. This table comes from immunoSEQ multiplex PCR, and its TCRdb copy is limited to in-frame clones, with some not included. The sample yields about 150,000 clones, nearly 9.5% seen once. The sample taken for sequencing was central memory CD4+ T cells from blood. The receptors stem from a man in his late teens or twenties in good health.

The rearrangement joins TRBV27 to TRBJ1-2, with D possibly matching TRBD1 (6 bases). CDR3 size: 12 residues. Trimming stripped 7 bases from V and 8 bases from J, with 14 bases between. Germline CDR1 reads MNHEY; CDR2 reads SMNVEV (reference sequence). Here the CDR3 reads CASTSGGQGYTF. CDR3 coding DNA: TGTGCCAGCACCTCCGGGGGGCAAGGCTACACCTTC.

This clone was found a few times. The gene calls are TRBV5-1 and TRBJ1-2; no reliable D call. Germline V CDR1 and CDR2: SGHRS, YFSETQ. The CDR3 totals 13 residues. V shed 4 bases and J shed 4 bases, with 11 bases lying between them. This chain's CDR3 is CASSRLPTYGYTF. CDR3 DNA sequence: TGCGCCAGCAGCCGGTTGCCTACCTATGGCTACACCTTC.

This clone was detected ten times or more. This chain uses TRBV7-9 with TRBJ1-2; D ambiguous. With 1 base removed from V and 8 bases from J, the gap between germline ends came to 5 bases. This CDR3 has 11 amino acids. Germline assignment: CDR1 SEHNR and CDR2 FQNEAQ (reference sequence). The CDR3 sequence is CASSLGGGYTF. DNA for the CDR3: TGTGCCAGCAGCTTAGGTGGCGGCTACACCTTC.

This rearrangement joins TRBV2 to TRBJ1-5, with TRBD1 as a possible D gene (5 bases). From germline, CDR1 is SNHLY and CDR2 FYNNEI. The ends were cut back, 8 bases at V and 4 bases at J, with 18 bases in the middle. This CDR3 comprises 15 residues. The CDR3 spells CASGFGGTDNQPQHF. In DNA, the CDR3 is TGTGCCAGCGGATTCGGGGGGACGGATAATCAGCCCCAGCATTTT.

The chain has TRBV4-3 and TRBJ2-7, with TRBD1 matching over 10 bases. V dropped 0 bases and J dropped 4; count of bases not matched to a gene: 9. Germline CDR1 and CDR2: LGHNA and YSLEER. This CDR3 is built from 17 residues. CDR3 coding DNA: TGCGCCAGCAGCCAAGAGTTAGACAGGGGGCATGAATACGAGCAGTACTTC. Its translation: CASSQELDRGHEYEQYF.

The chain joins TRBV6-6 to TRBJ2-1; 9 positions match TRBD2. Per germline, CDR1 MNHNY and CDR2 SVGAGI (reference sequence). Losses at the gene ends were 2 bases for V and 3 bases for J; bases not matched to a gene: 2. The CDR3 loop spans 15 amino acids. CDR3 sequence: CASSYGGGVYNEQFF. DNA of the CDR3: TGTGCCAGCAGTTACGGCGGGGGGGTCTACAATGAGCAGTTCTTC.

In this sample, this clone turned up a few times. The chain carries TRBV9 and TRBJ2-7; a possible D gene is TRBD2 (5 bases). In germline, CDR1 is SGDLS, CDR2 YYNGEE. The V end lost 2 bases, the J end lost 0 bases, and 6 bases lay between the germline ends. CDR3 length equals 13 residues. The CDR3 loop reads CASSVGISYEQYF. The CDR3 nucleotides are TGTGCCAGCAGCGTCGGGATCTCCTACGAGCAGTACTTC.

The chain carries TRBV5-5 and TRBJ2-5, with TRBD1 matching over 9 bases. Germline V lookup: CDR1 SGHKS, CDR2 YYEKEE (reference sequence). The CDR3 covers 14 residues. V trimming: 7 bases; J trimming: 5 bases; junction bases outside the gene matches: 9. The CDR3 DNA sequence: TGTGCCAGCGGCCGGACAGGGGCTAGGGAGACCCAGTACTTC. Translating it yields CASGRTGARETQYF.

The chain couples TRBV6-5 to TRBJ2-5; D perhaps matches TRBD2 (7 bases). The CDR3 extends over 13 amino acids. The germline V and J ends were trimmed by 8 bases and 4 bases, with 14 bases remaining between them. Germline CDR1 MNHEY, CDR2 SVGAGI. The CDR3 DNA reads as TGTGCCAGCTCACAAGGGGGGGTAGAGACCCAGTACTTC. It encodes CASSQGGVETQYF.

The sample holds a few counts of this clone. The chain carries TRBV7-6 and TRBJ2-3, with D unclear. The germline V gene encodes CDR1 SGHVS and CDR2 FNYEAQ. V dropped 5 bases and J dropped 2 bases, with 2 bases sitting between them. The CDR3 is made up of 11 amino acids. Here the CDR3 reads CASSLTDTQYF. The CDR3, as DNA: TGTGCCAGCAGCCTCACAGATACGCAGTATTTT.

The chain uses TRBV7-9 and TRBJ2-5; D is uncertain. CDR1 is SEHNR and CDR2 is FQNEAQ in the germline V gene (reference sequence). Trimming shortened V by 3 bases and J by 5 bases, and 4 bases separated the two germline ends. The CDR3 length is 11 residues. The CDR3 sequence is CASSFSETQYF. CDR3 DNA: TGTGCCAGCAGCTTTTCGGAGACCCAGTACTTC.